The clone carrying this T cell receptor beta chain was detected a few times. This entry belongs to a study of blood T cell repertoires in COVID-19. As for the study in general: In each case, the material was cDNA or gDNA derived from T cells, B-cell-depleted T cells, or PBMCs.

Germline V lookup: CDR1 GTSNPN, CDR2 SVGIG (reference sequence). CDR3 size: 17 residues. V lost 0 bases to trimming and J lost 5 bases; unmatched junction nucleotides: 10. The assay was immunoSEQ multiplex PCR, and TCRdb's table has in-frame clones only and misses some. The top ten hold about 0.7% of the sample, which has about 260,000 clones, roughly 86% seen once. The clonotype comes from a human donor in a cohort sampled during active COVID-19. The J gene is TRBJ2-5, the V gene TRBV30; 12 nucleotides agree with TRBD2. The sample was peripheral blood. CDR3: CAWSVRGLAGGQETQYF. DNA for the CDR3: TGTGCCTGGAGTGTACGAGGGCTAGCGGGGGGGCAGGAGACCCAGTACTTC.